Following are 11 T cell receptor beta chains from one sample sequenced in a study of identical twins (dated by TCRdb to 2015 to 2016). Receptor libraries were prepared by 5' RACE. Sequencer: Illumina HiSeq 2000. Starting from the raw public reads, TCRdb applied fastp trimming at Q25, assembled clones with MiXCR and retained in-frame beta chains. Here each entry gathers all rows of one CDR3 protein and keeps the most common genes and DNA. The sample records 350,000 to 500,000 distinct CDR3 sequences, around 20% of which are singletons. Jointly, the top ten make up roughly 12% of the sample. The sample taken for sequencing was naive T cells sorted from blood. The cell subset or site label on this specimen signifies: cells isolated with a human naive T-cell isolation kit. The receptors were sampled from a man aged 45-60 years in good health.

This clonotype was seen repeatedly, ten times or more. The chain is built from TRBV6-5 and TRBJ1-4; no definite D call. This CDR3 comprises 16 residues. Trimming took off 2 bases at V and 0 bases at J, with 10 bases between the two ends. Per the germline V gene, CDR1 is MNHEY and CDR2 is SVGAGI. The chain's CDR3 is CASSYIRVATNEKLFF. CDR3 bases: TGTGCCAGCAGTTACATTCGGGTTGCAACTAATGAAAAACTGTTTTTT.

The genes are TRBV12-3 or TRBV12-4 and TRBJ2-1, with TRBD2 identical over 7 bases. This CDR3 is built from 14 residues. J gave up 7 bases and V 3 bases, and 6 bases lay outside the gene matches. The CDR3 nucleotides read TGTGCCAGCAGTTTGGGGCGGGAGTGGAATGAGCAGTTCTTC. Translation gives CASSLGREWNEQFF.

The chain is built from TRBV20-1 and TRBJ2-3, with TRBD2 matching over 10 bases. The CDR3 is 16 residues long. J was trimmed by 3 bases and V by 1 base; bases with no gene match: 7. CDR1 is DFQATT, CDR2 SNEGSKA, per germline (reference sequence). The CDR3 sequence: CSARGTLAGITDTQYF. The DNA for the CDR3 is TGCAGTGCTAGAGGCACACTAGCGGGGATTACAGATACGCAGTATTTT.

The genes are TRBV5-1 and TRBJ2-5; D gene unclear. The CDR3 is made up of 14 amino acids. CDR1 SGHRS and CDR2 YFSETQ come from the germline V gene. V was trimmed by 0 bases and J by 3 bases, leaving 9 bases between them. The chain's CDR3 is CASSLVNTEETQYF. The CDR3 DNA reads TGCGCCAGCAGCTTGGTTAACACCGAAGAGACCCAGTACTTC.

This clonotype came up a few times. The rearrangement joins TRBV11-2 to TRBJ2-7; D remains ambiguous. Trimming stripped 2 bases from V and 4 bases from J, with 15 bases between. Per the germline V gene, CDR1 is SGHAT and CDR2 is FQNNGV. The CDR3 is made up of 15 amino acids. The CDR3 here is CASSLLPGFEYEQYF. For the CDR3, the DNA is TGTGCCAGCAGCTTATTGCCAGGATTCGAGTACGAGCAGTACTTC.

The gene calls are TRBV7-9 and TRBJ1-1; D is ambiguous. CDR3 size: 16 residues. Trimming shortened V by 1 base and J by 0 bases, and 12 bases separated the two germline ends. Germline V CDR1 and CDR2: SEHNR, FQNEAQ (reference sequence). In DNA, the CDR3 is TGTGCCAGCAGCTTAGGAGCACAGCCTATGAACACTGAAGCTTTCTTT. It yields the protein CASSLGAQPMNTEAFF.

This clonotype was found many times. The V and J genes are TRBV20-1 and TRBJ2-6; no firm D call. This CDR3 is built from 19 residues. The germline CDR1 and CDR2 sequences are DFQATT and SNEGSKA (reference sequence). V gave up 4 bases and J gave up 0 bases, with 22 bases separating them. The CDR3 DNA sequence: TGCAGTGCTAAATCGTACGGAGTCAGGAGTTACTCTGGGGCCAACGTCCTGACTTTC. This gives the protein CSAKSYGVRSYSGANVLTF.

This clonotype was seen more than once but under ten times. This chain uses TRBV2 with TRBJ2-1; D gene ambiguous. The V gene lost 3 bases and the J gene lost 9 bases, with 9 bases spanning the gap. CDR3 length equals 12 residues. The V gene's germline CDR1 is SNHLY and CDR2 FYNNEI. The CDR3 loop reads CASSEELGEQFF. CDR3 nucleotides: TGTGCCAGCAGTGAGGAGCTGGGTGAGCAGTTCTTC.

The V call is TRBV5-1, the J call TRBJ1-1; no clear D. V lost 1 base, J lost 4 bases, and 20 bases lay in between. Germline V gene sequence: CDR1 SGHRS, CDR2 YFSETQ. There are 17 residues in the CDR3. CDR3 loop: CASSLLTIPGLITEAFF. As DNA, the CDR3 is TGCGCCAGCAGCTTGCTGACGATCCCGGGTTTGATCACTGAAGCTTTCTTT.

This clonotype was counted ten times or more. V is TRBV29-1 and J is TRBJ2-1; D is uncertain. The germline gives CDR1 SQVTM, CDR2 ANQGSEA. With 6 bases removed from V and 0 bases from J, the gap between germline ends came to 18 bases. CDR3 length: 16 amino acids. The CDR3 coding sequence is TGCAGCGTCGATTGGGCTTTTTCTAGCTCCTACAATGAGCAGTTCTTC. Protein sequence: CSVDWAFSSSYNEQFF.

In this sample, this clonotype turned up a few times. The rearrangement links TRBV29-1 to TRBJ1-5; TRBD1 might be the D (5 bases). Germline values: CDR1 SQVTM, CDR2 ANQGSEA. The length of the CDR3 is 15 residues. Trimming cost V 7 bases and J 1 base, with 17 bases left between them. The chain's CDR3 is CSALPGPGSNQPQHF. DNA of the CDR3: TGCAGCGCCCTGCCAGGGCCTGGGAGCAATCAGCCCCAGCATTTT.